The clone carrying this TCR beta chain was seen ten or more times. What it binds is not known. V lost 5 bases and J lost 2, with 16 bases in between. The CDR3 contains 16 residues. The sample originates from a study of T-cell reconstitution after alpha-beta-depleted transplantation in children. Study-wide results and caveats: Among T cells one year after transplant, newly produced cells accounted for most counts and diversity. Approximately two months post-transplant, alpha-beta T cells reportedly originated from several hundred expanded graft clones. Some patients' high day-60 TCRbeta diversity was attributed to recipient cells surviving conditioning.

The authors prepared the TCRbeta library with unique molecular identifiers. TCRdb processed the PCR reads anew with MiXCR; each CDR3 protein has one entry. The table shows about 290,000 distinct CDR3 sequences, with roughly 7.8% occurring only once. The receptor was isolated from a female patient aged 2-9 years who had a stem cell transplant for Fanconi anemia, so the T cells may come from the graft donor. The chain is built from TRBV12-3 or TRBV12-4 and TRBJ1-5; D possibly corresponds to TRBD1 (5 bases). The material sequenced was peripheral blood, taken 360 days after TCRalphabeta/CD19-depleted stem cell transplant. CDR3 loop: CASSPTGGVGNQPQHF. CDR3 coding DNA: TGTGCCAGCAGTCCGACGGGGGGTGTTGGCAATCAGCCCCAGCATTTT.